The source of this T cell receptor (beta chain) is a study of blood T cell repertoires in COVID-19. Across the study: COVID-19 samples collected from the United States, Italy and Spain covered acute and convalescent phases. In each case, the material was cDNA or gDNA derived from T cells, B-cell-depleted T cells, or PBMCs.

In the source study's methods: Estimates of nucleated cell counts were drawn from the amplification of reference gene primers. Profiling relied on immunoSEQ multiplex PCR, and the TCRdb table lists in-frame clones only, not all of them. Clonal size and the V and J genes are those of that table, whereas D and trimming came from the DNA. Here the sample spans a few hundred thousand clones, roughly 84% being singletons. Germline V gives CDR1 LGHNA, CDR2 YSLEER. The length of the CDR3 is 16 residues. After removal of 2 bases from V and 3 bases from J, the junction contained 9 bases not matched to a gene.

The chain carries TRBV4-3 and TRBJ1-2, with 7 bases identical to TRBD1. The specimen sequenced was peripheral blood. This TCR was sampled from a woman older than 75 with acute or convalescent COVID-19. Written as DNA, the CDR3 is TGCGCCAGCAGCCAAAATTTAAGGGACAGCTACTATGGCTACACCTTC. Its protein is CASSQNLRDSYYGYTF.